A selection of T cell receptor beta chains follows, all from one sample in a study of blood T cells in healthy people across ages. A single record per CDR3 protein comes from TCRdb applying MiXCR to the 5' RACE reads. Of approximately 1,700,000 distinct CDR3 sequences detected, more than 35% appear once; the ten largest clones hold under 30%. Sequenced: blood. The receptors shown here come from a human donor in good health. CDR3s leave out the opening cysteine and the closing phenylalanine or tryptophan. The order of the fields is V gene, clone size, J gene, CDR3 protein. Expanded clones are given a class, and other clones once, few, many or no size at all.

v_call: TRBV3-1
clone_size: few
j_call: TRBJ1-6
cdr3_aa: ASSQGWISPLH

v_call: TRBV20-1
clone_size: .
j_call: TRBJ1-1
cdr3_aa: SARTTGYTEAF

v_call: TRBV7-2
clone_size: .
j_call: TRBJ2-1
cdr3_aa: ASSSSRSYEQF

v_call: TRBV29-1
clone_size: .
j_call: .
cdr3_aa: SVDWGRGDHEQY

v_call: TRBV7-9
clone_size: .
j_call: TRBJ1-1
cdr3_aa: ASSLFVTESEAF

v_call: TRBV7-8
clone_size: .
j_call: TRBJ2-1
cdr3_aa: ASSLRGSGSSYNEQF

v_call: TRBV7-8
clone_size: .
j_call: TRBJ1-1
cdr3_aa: ASTRGGYTEAF

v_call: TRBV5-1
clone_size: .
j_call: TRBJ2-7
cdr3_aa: ASSLGTSEYEQY

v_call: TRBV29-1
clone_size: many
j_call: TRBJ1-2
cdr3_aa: SASDRRANYGYT

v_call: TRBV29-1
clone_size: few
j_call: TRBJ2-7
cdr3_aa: SGLVAYEQY

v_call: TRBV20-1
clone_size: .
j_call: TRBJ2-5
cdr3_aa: SARDYSSRGNSQY

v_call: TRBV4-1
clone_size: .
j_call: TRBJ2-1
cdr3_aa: ASSHTGGLGNEQF

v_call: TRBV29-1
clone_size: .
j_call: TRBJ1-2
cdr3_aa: SVEPGGSGYT

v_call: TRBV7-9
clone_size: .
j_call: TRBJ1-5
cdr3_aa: ASSPIQGPDSPQH

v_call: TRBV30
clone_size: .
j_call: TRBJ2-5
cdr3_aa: AWSVRYQETQY

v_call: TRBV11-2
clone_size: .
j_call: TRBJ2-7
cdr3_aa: ASSLVGGGQGTYEQY

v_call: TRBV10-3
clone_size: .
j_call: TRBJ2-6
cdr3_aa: AISESMGVRPGANVLT

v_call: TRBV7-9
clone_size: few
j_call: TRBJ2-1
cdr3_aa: ASNFYVTSGDDYNEQF

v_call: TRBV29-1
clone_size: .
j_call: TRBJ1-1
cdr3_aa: SAEGVATEAF

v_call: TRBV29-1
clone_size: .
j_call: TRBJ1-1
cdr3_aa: SAKGTGGSTEAF

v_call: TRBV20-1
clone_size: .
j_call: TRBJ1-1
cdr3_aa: SASRQGRATEAF

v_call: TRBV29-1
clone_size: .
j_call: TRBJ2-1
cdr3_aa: SAPQGARNYNEQF

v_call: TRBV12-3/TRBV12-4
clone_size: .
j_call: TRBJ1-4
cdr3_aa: ASSLWGTDEKLF